The 21 T cell receptor beta chains listed next were all sequenced from one sample in a study of blood T cell repertoires in COVID-19. Clones were read by immunoSEQ multiplex PCR, and TCRdb kept only the in-frame ones, dropping some. The sample yields more than 20,000 clones, over 70% seen once. The source material was peripheral blood. Receptor source: a man in his 60s with active COVID-19.

The chain recombines TRBV12-3 or TRBV12-4 with TRBJ2-7; D is possibly TRBD2 (6 bases). V was cut by 7 bases and J by 1 base, with 11 bases left in between. This CDR3 has 13 amino acids. CDR3 DNA sequence: TGTGCCAGCACAGGACGGGGGTCCTACGAGCAGTACTTC. Its translation: CASTGRGSYEQYF.

The CDR3, as DNA: TGTGCCAGCAGGCCCTTTTCTGGGGCCAACGTCCTGACTTTC. It encodes CASRPFSGANVLTF. This chain links TRBV19 with TRBJ2-6; D gene uncertain. This CDR3 has 14 amino acids. Germline CDR1 reads LNHDA; CDR2 reads SQIVND (reference sequence). V was trimmed by 9 bases and J by 1 base, leaving 10 bases between them.

This clone was observed a single time. The V gene is TRBV21-1, the J gene TRBJ2-1; whether TRBD2, the table's D call, matches the DNA was not checked. TRBV21-1 is recorded as a pseudogene. This CDR3 contains 11 residues. CDR3 protein: CASSKFIEQFF. The CDR3 DNA sequence: TGTGCCAGCAGCAAATTTATTGAGCAGTTCTTC.

The rearrangement joins TRBV5-1 to TRBJ2-3; tentatively, D is TRBD2 (6 bases). The CDR3 spans 14 residues. The V gene's germline CDR1 is SGHRS and CDR2 YFSETQ. Trimming cost V 0 bases and J 3 bases, with 8 bases left between them. The CDR3 loop is CASSLERGTDTQYF. Written as DNA, the CDR3 is TGCGCCAGCAGCTTGGAACGGGGGACAGATACGCAGTATTTT.

The J gene is TRBJ2-2, the V gene TRBV19, with 8 bases aligning to TRBD1. V lost 5 bases to trimming and J lost 1 base; unmatched junction nucleotides: 3. The CDR3 loop spans 15 amino acids. Per germline, CDR1 LNHDA and CDR2 SQIVND (reference sequence). CDR3 residues: CASSPGTGNTGELFF. Here the CDR3 DNA reads TGTGCCAGTAGTCCGGGGACAGGGAACACCGGGGAGCTGTTTTTT.

V usage is TRBV28 and J usage is TRBJ2-7, with 14 bases fitting TRBD2. CDR1 is MDHEN, CDR2 SYDVKM, per germline. CDR3 length equals 17 residues. J was trimmed by 4 bases and V by 5 bases; bases with no gene match: 10. CDR3 in amino acids: CASSGTSGSMRGYEQYF. CDR3 coding DNA: TGTGCCAGCAGTGGGACTAGCGGGAGCATGAGGGGGTACGAGCAGTACTTC.

The chain carries TRBV5-1 and TRBJ2-5, with D perhaps TRBD1 (6 bases). The CDR3 loop spans 13 amino acids. Trimming left V 2 bases short and J 1 base short, with 6 bases between. Germline V CDR1 and CDR2: SGHRS, YFSETQ. CDR3 residues: CASSLGGQETQYF. The CDR3 region has the DNA TGCGCCAGCAGCTTAGGGGGCCAAGAGACCCAGTACTTC.

The chain is built from TRBV11-2 and TRBJ2-1, with a tentative D call TRBD1 (6 bases). Germline CDR1 SGHAT, CDR2 FQNNGV. The CDR3 consists of 12 residues. Trimming cost V 6 bases and J 8 bases, with 11 bases left between them. This CDR3 is CASSRGTDEQFF. The CDR3 nucleotides are TGTGCCAGCAGTAGGGGGACCGATGAGCAGTTCTTC.

V usage is TRBV5-1 and J usage is TRBJ1-2, with 7 bases lining up with TRBD1. V dropped 3 bases and J dropped 3; count of bases not matched to a gene: 5. Germline CDR1 and CDR2: SGHRS and YFSETQ. The CDR3 sequence is 14 residues long. CDR3 residues: CASSSPGTDYGYTF. DNA of the CDR3: TGCGCCAGCAGCTCTCCCGGGACAGACTATGGCTACACCTTC.

The chain couples TRBV21-1 to TRBJ2-7; TRBD1, as called in the table, went unchecked against the DNA. TRBV21-1 is designated a pseudogene. The CDR3 totals 14 residues. CDR3 amino acids: CASRKSGTAYEQYF. The CDR3 coding sequence is TGTGCCAGCAGGAAATCCGGGACAGCCTACGAGCAGTACTTC.

This chain uses TRBV7-3 with TRBJ2-4; the D is unclear. V gave up 4 bases and J gave up 4 bases, with 8 bases separating them. CDR1 and CDR2 from the germline V gene are SGHTA and FQGTGA. The CDR3 totals 13 residues. The CDR3: CASSSDGKNIQYF. The CDR3 region has the DNA TGTGCCAGCAGCTCCGACGGGAAAAACATTCAGTACTTC.

The chain joins TRBV7-2 to TRBJ1-2, with a tentative D call TRBD1 (5 bases). Between the trimmed V and J ends, which lost 4 bases and 8 bases, there was a span of 20 bases. CDR1 is SGHTA and CDR2 is FQGNSA in the germline V gene. The CDR3 is 15 residues long. Here the CDR3 DNA reads TGTGCCAGCAGCTCGTCTCAGGGCTTTTTGGGGGGCTACACCTTC. Its translation is CASSSSQGFLGGYTF.

The genes are TRBV10-2 and TRBJ2-7; the D is unclear. The CDR3 is 15 residues long. Germline lookup yields CDR1 WSHSY and CDR2 SAAADI. V lost 3 bases, J lost 2 bases, and 14 bases lay in between. The CDR3 is CASSDGHSRTYEQYF. CDR3 bases: TGCGCCAGCAGTGATGGGCATTCCAGAACCTACGAGCAGTACTTC.

The CDR3 loop reads CASSQRDTYNEQFF. The CDR3, as DNA: TGCGCCAGCAGCCAAAGGGACACCTACAATGAGCAGTTCTTC. V gene TRBV4-1 combines with J gene TRBJ2-1; the D gene is possibly TRBD1 (6 bases). The CDR3 consists of 14 residues. Germline V gene data show CDR1 as MGHRA and CDR2 as YSYEKL. Trimming took 2 bases from V and 2 from J, leaving 7 bases between them.

This clone was seen a handful of times. The genes are TRBV5-3 and TRBJ2-7; TRBD1 is a possible D gene (6 bases). TRBV5-3 qualifies as an ORF whose function is uncertain. This CDR3 contains 16 residues. Trimming cost V 4 bases and J 2 bases, with 19 bases left between them. Here the CDR3 DNA reads TGTGCCAGAAGCGTACCCAAGAGGGGGACCCCCTACGAGCAGTACTTC. It translates to CARSVPKRGTPYEQYF.

The chain carries TRBV2 and TRBJ2-7; D possibly corresponds to TRBD2 (6 bases). This CDR3 has 14 residues. Trimming removed 2 bases from V and 5 bases from J, with 13 bases in between. The germline CDR1 and CDR2 sequences are SNHLY and FYNNEI. CDR3 loop: CASSELGGSNEQYF. DNA for the CDR3: TGTGCCAGCAGTGAACTGGGGGGTTCAAACGAGCAGTACTTC.

J is TRBJ2-3 and V is TRBV13, with TRBD2 matching 15 bases. The CDR3 covers 20 residues. The V segment lost 4 bases and the J segment 4 bases; nucleotides outside the gene matches: 15. CDR1 and CDR2 (germline): PRHDT, FYEKMQ (reference sequence). The DNA for the CDR3 is TGTGCCAGCAGCTCTTACCGAAGGACTAGCGGGAGGGCCGGTGCAGATACGCAGTATTTT. Translation gives CASSSYRRTSGRAGADTQYF.

This chain uses TRBV9 with TRBJ2-7, with D possibly being TRBD1 (6 bases). The CDR3 runs to 15 residues. Trimming shortened V by 4 bases and J by 3 bases, and 17 bases separated the two germline ends. Germline V CDR1 and CDR2: SGDLS, YYNGEE. Written as DNA, the CDR3 is TGTGCCAGCAGCCCAAGGACAGAGATTGACTACGAGCAGTACTTC. It specifies CASSPRTEIDYEQYF.

The chain links TRBV27 to TRBJ2-1; D not resolved. The length of the CDR3 is 13 residues. Germline V gives CDR1 MNHEY, CDR2 SMNVEV (reference sequence). V lost 3 bases, J lost 8 bases, and 11 bases lay in between. The CDR3: CASSFPGMDEQFF. CDR3 DNA: TGTGCCAGCAGTTTCCCAGGTATGGATGAGCAGTTCTTC.

This chain connects TRBV5-4 to TRBJ2-3, with D tentatively TRBD2 (6 bases). Trimming removed 0 bases from V and 1 base from J, with 12 bases in between. CDR3 length equals 16 residues. Germline V gives CDR1 SGHNT, CDR2 YYREEE (reference sequence). CDR3 sequence (DNA): TGTGCCAGCAGCTTGGGCTTCGGGGGAGGCACAGATACGCAGTATTTT. This translates into CASSLGFGGGTDTQYF.

The chain is built from TRBV25-1 and TRBJ1-2; D possibly corresponds to TRBD1 (6 bases). This CDR3 is 14 amino acids long. Trimming cost V 5 bases and J 4 bases, with 14 bases left between them. Germline CDR1 is MGHDK and CDR2 is SYGVNS. The CDR3 DNA reads as TGTGCCAGCAGTTTTGCCGGGACATCCTATGGCTACACCTTC. It specifies CASSFAGTSYGYTF.